These T cell receptor beta chains were read from a single sample in a study of CD8 T cells in ankylosing spondylitis. TCRdb reprocessed the 5' RACE reads via MiXCR and lists one record per CDR3 protein. The sample shows roughly 470,000 distinct CDR3 sequences, roughly 26% of them seen only once. The sequencing sample was made of blood, either unsorted or a sorted T cell fraction (not recorded which). The receptor set was obtained from a male donor with ankylosing spondylitis. The CDR3 runs from the conserved cysteine through the conserved F or W. D genes are given only for firm matches. Clone size is given for some rows only: seen once, a few or many times, or a class if the clone is expanded.

clone_size: few; j_call: TRBJ2-3; v_call: TRBV20-1; d_call: TRBD2; cdr3_nt: TGCAGTGCTAGACAGGCTAGCGGGAGGTCAGATACGCAGTATTTT; cdr3_aa: CSARQASGRSDTQYF
clone_size: few; j_call: TRBJ2-1; v_call: TRBV20-1; d_call: NA; cdr3_nt: TGCAGTGCCCCCTTTGGCTATCTCAATGAGCAGTTCTTC; cdr3_aa: CSAPFGYLNEQFF
clone_size: NA; j_call: TRBJ2-3; v_call: TRBV20-1; d_call: TRBD2; cdr3_nt: TGCAGTGCTAGGTGGAGTAGCGGGGATACGCAGTATTTT; cdr3_aa: CSARWSSGDTQYF
clone_size: few; j_call: TRBJ2-2; v_call: TRBV2; d_call: NA; cdr3_nt: TGTGCCAGCACGACGGATACCGGGGAGCTGTTTTTT; cdr3_aa: CASTTDTGELFF
clone_size: NA; j_call: TRBJ2-6; v_call: TRBV10-3; d_call: NA; cdr3_nt: TGTGCCACGCCGGGAGACGGCTCTGGGGCCAACGTCCTGACTTTC; cdr3_aa: CATPGDGSGANVLTF
clone_size: NA; j_call: TRBJ2-1; v_call: TRBV3-1; d_call: NA; cdr3_nt: TGTGCCAGCAGCCAAAGCTCGCCCGCGACGGGGCAATCTGAGCAGTTCTTC; cdr3_aa: CASSQSSPATGQSEQFF
clone_size: few; j_call: TRBJ2-1; v_call: TRBV7-2; d_call: NA; cdr3_nt: TGTGCCACCGGAGGGGGGGTCCACAATGAGCAGTTCTTC; cdr3_aa: CATGGGVHNEQFF
clone_size: few; j_call: TRBJ2-1; v_call: TRBV20-1; d_call: NA; cdr3_nt: TGCAGTGCTTCAGGGACGAACTCCTACAATGAGCAGTTCTTC; cdr3_aa: CSASGTNSYNEQFF
clone_size: few; j_call: TRBJ1-4; v_call: TRBV11-2; d_call: NA; cdr3_nt: TGTGCCAGCAGCTTAGATCCAGGAAATGGAGAAAAACTGTTTTTT; cdr3_aa: CASSLDPGNGEKLFF
clone_size: many; j_call: TRBJ2-2; v_call: TRBV5-1; d_call: TRBD2; cdr3_nt: TGCGCCAGCAGCTTGTCTAGCGGGAACACCGGGGAGCTGTTTTTT; cdr3_aa: CASSLSSGNTGELFF
clone_size: few; j_call: TRBJ1-6; v_call: TRBV5-6; d_call: TRBD1; cdr3_nt: TGTGCCAGCAGTTCTGGAACAGGGGGCGCGCGGAATTCACCCCTCCACTTT; cdr3_aa: CASSSGTGGARNSPLHF
clone_size: few; j_call: TRBJ1-3; v_call: TRBV7-9; d_call: NA; cdr3_nt: TGTGCCAGCAGCCCCTTTACAGGGAGCTCTGGAAACACCATATATTTT; cdr3_aa: CASSPFTGSSGNTIYF
clone_size: NA; j_call: TRBJ1-2; v_call: TRBV4-1; d_call: NA; cdr3_nt: TGCGCCAGCAGCCAAGGGTCTGGGGGTGGCTACACCTTC; cdr3_aa: CASSQGSGGGYTF
clone_size: NA; j_call: TRBJ2-5; v_call: TRBV12-5; d_call: NA; cdr3_nt: TGTGCTAGTGGTTTGTCTTGGACGGGGCAAGAGACCCAGTACTTC; cdr3_aa: CASGLSWTGQETQYF
clone_size: NA; j_call: TRBJ2-1; v_call: TRBV20-1; d_call: NA; cdr3_nt: TGCAGTGCTAGAGCCCCTGCAGGGCCTGGGAATGAGCAGTTCTTC; cdr3_aa: CSARAPAGPGNEQFF
clone_size: NA; j_call: TRBJ1-4; v_call: TRBV20-1; d_call: NA; cdr3_nt: TGCAGTGCTAGAGATATCCAGGGGCCCCCTGAAAAACTGTTTTTT; cdr3_aa: CSARDIQGPPEKLFF
clone_size: few; j_call: TRBJ2-3; v_call: TRBV10-1; d_call: TRBD2; cdr3_nt: TGCGCCAGCAGTAAGCTAGCGGGAGGAACAGATACGCAGTATTTT; cdr3_aa: CASSKLAGGTDTQYF
clone_size: NA; j_call: TRBJ2-7; v_call: TRBV15; d_call: NA; cdr3_nt: TGTGCCACCAGCAGAGATCTAAGTCGGGGTTACGAGCAGTACTTC; cdr3_aa: CATSRDLSRGYEQYF
clone_size: NA; j_call: TRBJ1-5; v_call: TRBV27; d_call: NA; cdr3_nt: TGTGCCAGCAGAGGGGACCATAGCAATCAGCCCCAGCATTTT; cdr3_aa: CASRGDHSNQPQHF
clone_size: few; j_call: TRBJ2-7; v_call: TRBV18; d_call: NA; cdr3_nt: TGTGCCAGCTCAGATGGGATGAGCGAGCAGTACTTC; cdr3_aa: CASSDGMSEQYF
clone_size: once; j_call: TRBJ2-7; v_call: TRBV20-1; d_call: TRBD2; cdr3_nt: TGCAGTGCCCCGGCGGGACTAGCTGCAAGACAGTACTTC; cdr3_aa: CSAPAGLAARQYF
clone_size: NA; j_call: TRBJ2-6; v_call: TRBV5-1; d_call: NA; cdr3_nt: TGCGCCAGCAGCTTGGACGGGCGCGGGGCCAACGTCCTGACTTTC; cdr3_aa: CASSLDGRGANVLTF
clone_size: NA; j_call: TRBJ1-3; v_call: TRBV20-1; d_call: NA; cdr3_nt: TGCAGTGCTAGAGATCTGCAGGGGGGAAACACCATATATTTT; cdr3_aa: CSARDLQGGNTIYF
clone_size: many; j_call: TRBJ2-2; v_call: TRBV3-1; d_call: TRBD2; cdr3_nt: TGTGCCAGCAGCCAAGGGGGCGGGAGTTCCGGCGGGGAGCTGTTTTTT; cdr3_aa: CASSQGGGSSGGELFF
clone_size: few; j_call: TRBJ1-1; v_call: TRBV20-1; d_call: NA; cdr3_nt: TGCAGTGCTAGAGTAATGGGGCTCGCCGCTTTCTTT; cdr3_aa: CSARVMGLAAFF
clone_size: few; j_call: TRBJ2-2; v_call: TRBV4-2; d_call: TRBD1; cdr3_nt: TGTGCCAGCAGCCAGCCAGGGGGCACCGGGGAGCTGTTTTTT; cdr3_aa: CASSQPGGTGELFF
clone_size: few; j_call: TRBJ2-7; v_call: TRBV7-8; d_call: NA; cdr3_nt: TGTGCCAGCAGCTCCATAGACGAGCAGTACTTC; cdr3_aa: CASSSIDEQYF
clone_size: NA; j_call: TRBJ2-5; v_call: TRBV7-2; d_call: TRBD1; cdr3_nt: TGTGCCAGCAGCCGAGGGGACAGGGATTCCCAAGAGACCCAGTACTTC; cdr3_aa: CASSRGDRDSQETQYF
clone_size: NA; j_call: TRBJ2-1; v_call: TRBV11-2; d_call: NA; cdr3_nt: TGTGCCAGCAGAGGGGTGAGCAATGAGCAGTTCTTC; cdr3_aa: CASRGVSNEQFF
clone_size: few; j_call: TRBJ1-1; v_call: TRBV29-1; d_call: NA; cdr3_nt: TGCAGCGTTGCTCCATTAAGTAACACTGAAGCTTTCTTT; cdr3_aa: CSVAPLSNTEAFF
clone_size: NA; j_call: TRBJ1-1; v_call: TRBV7-2; d_call: NA; cdr3_nt: TGTGCCAGCAGCTTATATTCGAACACTGAAGCTTTCTTT; cdr3_aa: CASSLYSNTEAFF
clone_size: NA; j_call: TRBJ2-7; v_call: TRBV29-1; d_call: NA; cdr3_nt: TGCAGCGTCCTTGGACATAACGAGCAGTACTTC; cdr3_aa: CSVLGHNEQYF
clone_size: NA; j_call: TRBJ2-2; v_call: TRBV5-1; d_call: TRBD1; cdr3_nt: TGCGCCAGCAGCTCGGACAGGGGCCCGCGGGTCGGGGAGCTGTTTTTT; cdr3_aa: CASSSDRGPRVGELFF
clone_size: NA; j_call: TRBJ2-2; v_call: TRBV19; d_call: TRBD1; cdr3_nt: TGTGCCAGTCTCGACAGGGCGAACACCGGGGAGCTGTTTTTT; cdr3_aa: CASLDRANTGELFF
clone_size: NA; j_call: TRBJ2-1; v_call: TRBV29-1; d_call: TRBD2; cdr3_nt: TGCAGCGTTGGAATAGCGGGAGACGTTGAGCAGTTCTTC; cdr3_aa: CSVGIAGDVEQFF
clone_size: NA; j_call: TRBJ1-2; v_call: TRBV24-1; d_call: TRBD1; cdr3_nt: TGTGCCACCAGTGAGTCGGACAGGGGTGGCTACACCTTC; cdr3_aa: CATSESDRGGYTF
clone_size: NA; j_call: TRBJ2-2; v_call: TRBV7-9; d_call: NA; cdr3_nt: TGTGCCAGCAGTGCCGAGGGTATTAGGACCGGGGAGCTGTTTTTT; cdr3_aa: CASSAEGIRTGELFF
clone_size: NA; j_call: TRBJ2-2; v_call: TRBV30; d_call: TRBD2; cdr3_nt: TGTGCCTGGATCCCCTCGGGGAGGGTGTCCGGGGAGCTGTTTTTT; cdr3_aa: CAWIPSGRVSGELFF
clone_size: few; j_call: TRBJ1-1; v_call: TRBV7-2; d_call: NA; cdr3_nt: TGTGCCAGCAGCCCTCCTGGAGGGACGAACACTGAAGCTTTCTTT; cdr3_aa: CASSPPGGTNTEAFF
clone_size: few; j_call: TRBJ2-1; v_call: TRBV5-1; d_call: TRBD1; cdr3_nt: TGCGCCAGCAGCGCCGGGACAGCCATTTACAATGAGCAGTTCTTC; cdr3_aa: CASSAGTAIYNEQFF
clone_size: few; j_call: TRBJ2-3; v_call: TRBV11-3; d_call: TRBD2; cdr3_nt: TGTGCCAGCAGCGAACTAGCGGGGGTCTCTAGCACAGATACGCAGTATTTT; cdr3_aa: CASSELAGVSSTDTQYF
clone_size: few; j_call: TRBJ2-1; v_call: TRBV28; d_call: TRBD2; cdr3_nt: TGTGCCAGCAGGACGCGACTAGCGGAGAAGTATGATGAGCAGTTCTTC; cdr3_aa: CASRTRLAEKYDEQFF
clone_size: NA; j_call: TRBJ2-3; v_call: TRBV5-1; d_call: TRBD2; cdr3_nt: TGCGCCAGCAGCTTAGAGTCGGGACTAGCGGGCGATACGCAGTATTTT; cdr3_aa: CASSLESGLAGDTQYF
clone_size: NA; j_call: TRBJ1-2; v_call: TRBV5-5; d_call: NA; cdr3_nt: TGTGCCAGCAGCTTCCCGGTCCACGGGGGCTACACCTTC; cdr3_aa: CASSFPVHGGYTF
clone_size: NA; j_call: TRBJ1-5; v_call: TRBV27; d_call: NA; cdr3_nt: TGTGCCAGCAGTTCCTCGTGGACAGAAGTGAATCAGCCCCAGCATTTT; cdr3_aa: CASSSSWTEVNQPQHF
clone_size: NA; j_call: TRBJ2-2; v_call: TRBV27; d_call: NA; cdr3_nt: TGTGCCAGCATTTCCGTCTCAAGGGTAAACACCGGGGAGCTGTTTTTT; cdr3_aa: CASISVSRVNTGELFF
clone_size: few; j_call: TRBJ1-5; v_call: TRBV20-1; d_call: TRBD1; cdr3_nt: TGCAGTGCTCCACGACGGGACAGGGGGTTTAATAGCAATCAGCCCCAGCATTTT; cdr3_aa: CSAPRRDRGFNSNQPQHF
clone_size: NA; j_call: TRBJ2-7; v_call: TRBV18; d_call: NA; cdr3_nt: TGTGCCAGCTCACTTTATGAGGGGATTTACGAGCAGTACTTC; cdr3_aa: CASSLYEGIYEQYF
clone_size: many; j_call: TRBJ2-1; v_call: TRBV5-4; d_call: NA; cdr3_nt: TGTGCCAGCAGCCTCAGACAGGCGGGGTACAATGAGCAGTTCTTC; cdr3_aa: CASSLRQAGYNEQFF